A selection of T cell receptor beta chains follows, all from one sample in a study of shared clonotypes between healthy human individuals. Sequencing was performed with immunoSEQ multiplex PCR; in TCRdb, only in-frame clones are kept and a portion is missing. The table includes 1,500,000 or so clones, around 97% detected once. The sample consisted of naive CD4+ T cells sorted from blood. The source is a man aged 30-40 years in good health. Both conserved end residues are part of each CDR3. Fields, in order: V gene, D gene, J gene, clone size, CDR3 DNA, CDR3 protein. The D gene is left open where the match is weak. Clone size is given for some rows only: seen once, a few or many times, or a class if the clone is expanded.

v_gene: TRBV5-1; d_gene: TRBD2; j_gene: TRBJ2-2; abundance: .; CDR3nt: TGCGCCAGCAGCTTCGGACTAGCGGGAGGGAATTTTGGGGAGCTGTTTTTT; CDR3aa: CASSFGLAGGNFGELFF
v_gene: TRBV6-1; d_gene: TRBD2; j_gene: TRBJ2-1; abundance: .; CDR3nt: TGTGCCAGCAGTGATGCCTACAGGCGGACTAGCGGACATGAGCAGTTCTTC; CDR3aa: CASSDAYRRTSGHEQFF
v_gene: TRBV28; d_gene: TRBD2; j_gene: TRBJ2-4; abundance: .; CDR3nt: TGTGCCAGCAGTTTAAGCCTAGCGGGGATAGCCAAAAACATTCAGTACTTC; CDR3aa: CASSLSLAGIAKNIQYF
v_gene: TRBV5-1; d_gene: .; j_gene: TRBJ2-7; abundance: .; CDR3nt: TGCGCCAGCAGCTCGGAAGGTGGACAGGCGGGGGACGAGCAGTACTTC; CDR3aa: CASSSEGGQAGDEQYF
v_gene: TRBV6-5; d_gene: .; j_gene: TRBJ1-2; abundance: .; CDR3nt: TGTGCCAGCAGTTACTCACCAGGAGGAGGCTCGAGCTACACCTTC; CDR3aa: CASSYSPGGGSSYTF
v_gene: TRBV18; d_gene: .; j_gene: TRBJ1-3; abundance: .; CDR3nt: TGTGCCAGCTCACCTGAAACCTCTGGAAACACCATATATTTT; CDR3aa: CASSPETSGNTIYF
v_gene: TRBV18; d_gene: TRBD1; j_gene: TRBJ2-5; abundance: .; CDR3nt: TGTGCCAGCTCCGGGACAGGGCACTCAGAGACCCAGTACTTC; CDR3aa: CASSGTGHSETQYF
v_gene: TRBV7-8; d_gene: TRBD1; j_gene: TRBJ1-1; abundance: few; CDR3nt: TGTGCCAGCAGCGACAGGGTCACGGCTTTCTTT; CDR3aa: CASSDRVTAFF
v_gene: TRBV9; d_gene: .; j_gene: TRBJ1-4; abundance: .; CDR3nt: TGTGCCAGCAGCGTAGACGGCAGGCTGGCTAATGAAAAACTGTTTTTT; CDR3aa: CASSVDGRLANEKLFF
v_gene: TRBV6-5; d_gene: .; j_gene: TRBJ2-2; abundance: .; CDR3nt: TGTGCCAGCAGACCGACAGCCGGGGAGCTGTTTTTT; CDR3aa: CASRPTAGELFF
v_gene: TRBV7-2; d_gene: TRBD2; j_gene: TRBJ2-7; abundance: .; CDR3nt: TGTGCCAGCAGCTTAGCCGGGACTAGCGGGACCGAGCAGTACTTC; CDR3aa: CASSLAGTSGTEQYF
v_gene: TRBV7-2; d_gene: .; j_gene: TRBJ2-2; abundance: .; CDR3nt: TGTGCCAGCAGCCCATTAGCGGTGAACACCGGGGAGCTGTTTTTT; CDR3aa: CASSPLAVNTGELFF
v_gene: TRBV19; d_gene: TRBD1; j_gene: TRBJ1-2; abundance: .; CDR3nt: TGTGCCAGTAGTCGACAGGGGTATGGCTACACCTTC; CDR3aa: CASSRQGYGYTF
v_gene: TRBV30; d_gene: .; j_gene: TRBJ2-4; abundance: .; CDR3nt: TGTGCCTGGAGTTGGCGGGCTACCAAAAACATTCAGTACTTC; CDR3aa: CAWSWRATKNIQYF
v_gene: TRBV5-8; d_gene: .; j_gene: TRBJ2-3; abundance: .; CDR3nt: TGTGCCAGCAGCTCCGGCGGACTCATGGGGGCAGATACGCAGTATTTT; CDR3aa: CASSSGGLMGADTQYF
v_gene: TRBV9; d_gene: .; j_gene: TRBJ1-5; abundance: .; CDR3nt: TGTGCCAGCAGCGAGGGGAATCAGCCCCAGCATTTT; CDR3aa: CASSEGNQPQHF
v_gene: TRBV2; d_gene: .; j_gene: TRBJ2-5; abundance: .; CDR3nt: TGTGCCAGCAGTCGGAAGGGGATGGGTCGAGGGGAAGAGACCCAGTACTTC; CDR3aa: CASSRKGMGRGEETQYF
v_gene: TRBV29-1; d_gene: .; j_gene: TRBJ2-1; abundance: .; CDR3nt: TGCAGCGAAAAGAGGCCTGGGGCACACAATGAGCAGTTCTTC; CDR3aa: CSEKRPGAHNEQFF
v_gene: TRBV28; d_gene: .; j_gene: TRBJ2-7; abundance: .; CDR3nt: TGTGCCAGCAGCCTCCCCGGCTACGAGCAGTACTTC; CDR3aa: CASSLPGYEQYF
v_gene: TRBV18; d_gene: .; j_gene: TRBJ1-4; abundance: .; CDR3nt: TGTGCCAGCTCACAGGTACATGATGAAAAACTGTTTTTT; CDR3aa: CASSQVHDEKLFF